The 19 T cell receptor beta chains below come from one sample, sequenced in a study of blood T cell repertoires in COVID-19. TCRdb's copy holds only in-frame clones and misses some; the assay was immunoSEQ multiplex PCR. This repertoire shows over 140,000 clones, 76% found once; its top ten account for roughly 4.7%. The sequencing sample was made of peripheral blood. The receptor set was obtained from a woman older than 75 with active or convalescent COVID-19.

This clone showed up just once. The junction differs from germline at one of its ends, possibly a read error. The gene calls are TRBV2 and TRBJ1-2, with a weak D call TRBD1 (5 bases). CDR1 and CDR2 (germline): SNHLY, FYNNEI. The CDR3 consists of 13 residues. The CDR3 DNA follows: TGTGCCAGCAGTGAACGCCCAGCGTCGAAAGACAGATTC. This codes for CASSERPASKDRF.

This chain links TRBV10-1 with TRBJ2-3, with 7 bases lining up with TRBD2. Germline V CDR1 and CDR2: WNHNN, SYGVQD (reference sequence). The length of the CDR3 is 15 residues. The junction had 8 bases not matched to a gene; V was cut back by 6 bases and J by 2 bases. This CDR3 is CASSITSEHTDTQYF. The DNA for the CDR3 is TGCGCCAGCAGCATAACTAGCGAACACACAGATACGCAGTATTTT.

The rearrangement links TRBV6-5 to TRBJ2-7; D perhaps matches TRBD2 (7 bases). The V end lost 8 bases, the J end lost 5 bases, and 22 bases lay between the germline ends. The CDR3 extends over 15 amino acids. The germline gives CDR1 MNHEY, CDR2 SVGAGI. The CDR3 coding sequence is TGTGCCAGCTTGGAGGCGGGGGCGACCTTCCACGAGCAGTACTTC. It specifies CASLEAGATFHEQYF.

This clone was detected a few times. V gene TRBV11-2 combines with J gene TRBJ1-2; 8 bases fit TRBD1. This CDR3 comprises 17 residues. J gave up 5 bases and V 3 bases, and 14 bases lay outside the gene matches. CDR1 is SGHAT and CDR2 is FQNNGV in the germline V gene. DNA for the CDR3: TGTGCCAGCAGCTTTACGCCTCGGACAGGGATCCTTTATGGCTACACCTTC. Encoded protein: CASSFTPRTGILYGYTF.

CDR3 sequence (DNA): TGTGCCAGCAGCCGCGGGGGGGGCTATGAGCAGTTCTTC. It is translated as CASSRGGGYEQFF. V and J are TRBV7-9 and TRBJ2-1; 9 bases fit TRBD2. The CDR3 is 13 residues long. V gave up 5 bases and J gave up 8 bases; unmatched junction bases: 4. Germline assignment: CDR1 SEHNR and CDR2 FQNEAQ (reference sequence).

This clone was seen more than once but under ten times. The chain's CDR3 is CASSSGLGGPLHF. CDR3 nucleotide sequence: TGCGCCAGCAGCTCAGGGTTGGGGGGACCCCTCCACTTT. The chain carries TRBV5-1 and TRBJ1-6; perhaps TRBD1 as D (5 bases). This CDR3 spans 13 amino acids. V was shortened by 3 bases and J by 12 bases, with 13 bases between the two germline ends. In germline, CDR1 is SGHRS, CDR2 YFSETQ. The full variable domain, in which reference TRBV5-1 and TRBJ1-6 provide the parts outside the CDR3, is KAGVTQTPRYLIKTRGQQVTLSCSPISGHRSVSWYQQTPGQGLQFLFEYFSETQRNKGNFPGRFSGRQFSNSRSEMNVSTLELGDSALYLCASSSGLGGPLHFGNGTRLTVT.

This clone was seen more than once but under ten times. This chain's CDR3 is CASSDRGSGGYTF. Written as DNA, the CDR3 is TGTGCCAGCAGCGACAGGGGTTCCGGGGGCTACACCTTC. The rearrangement uses TRBV6-5 and TRBJ1-2; 8 bases match TRBD1. From germline, CDR1 is MNHEY and CDR2 SVGAGI. V lost 6 bases, J lost 8 bases, and 8 bases stayed unmatched. The CDR3 is 13 amino acids.

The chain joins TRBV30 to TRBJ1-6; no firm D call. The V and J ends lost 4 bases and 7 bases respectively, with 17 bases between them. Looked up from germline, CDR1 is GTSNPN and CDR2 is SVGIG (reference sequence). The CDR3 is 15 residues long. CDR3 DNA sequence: TGTGCCTGGACCTTCTCCGGTGGAGGGAATTCACCCCTCCACTTT. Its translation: CAWTFSGGGNSPLHF.

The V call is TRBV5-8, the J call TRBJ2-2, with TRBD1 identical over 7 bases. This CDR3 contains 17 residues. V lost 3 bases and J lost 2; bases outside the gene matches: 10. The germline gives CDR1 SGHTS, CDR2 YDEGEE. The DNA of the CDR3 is TGTGCCAGCAGCTGGACAGGACTCCTACACAACACCGGGGAGCTGTTTTTT. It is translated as CASSWTGLLHNTGELFF.

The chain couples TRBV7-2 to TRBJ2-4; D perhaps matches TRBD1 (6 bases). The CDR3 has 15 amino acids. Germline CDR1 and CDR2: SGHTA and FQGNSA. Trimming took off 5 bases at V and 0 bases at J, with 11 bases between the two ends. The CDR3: CASSKGQLAKNIQYF. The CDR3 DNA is TGTGCCAGCAGCAAAGGACAGTTAGCCAAAAACATTCAGTACTTC.

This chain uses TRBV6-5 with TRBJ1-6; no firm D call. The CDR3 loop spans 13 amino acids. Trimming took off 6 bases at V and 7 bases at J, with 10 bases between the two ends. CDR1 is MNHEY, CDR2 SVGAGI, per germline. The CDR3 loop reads CASSATANSPLHF. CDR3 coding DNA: TGTGCCAGCAGCGCTACCGCAAATTCACCCCTCCACTTT.

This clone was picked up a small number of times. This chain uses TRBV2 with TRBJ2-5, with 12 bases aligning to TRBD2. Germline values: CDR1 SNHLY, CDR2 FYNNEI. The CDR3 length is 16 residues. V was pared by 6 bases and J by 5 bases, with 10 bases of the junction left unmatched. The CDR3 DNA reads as TGTGCCAGCAGGACCGAACAAGGACTAGCGGGGGAGACCCAGTACTTC. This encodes CASRTEQGLAGETQYF.

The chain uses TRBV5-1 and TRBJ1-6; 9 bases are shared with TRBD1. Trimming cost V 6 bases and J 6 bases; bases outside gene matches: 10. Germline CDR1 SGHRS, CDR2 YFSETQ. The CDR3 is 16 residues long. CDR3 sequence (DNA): TGCGCCAGCAAGCCTTCGGGGACAGGGTTTAATTCACCCCTCCACTTT. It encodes CASKPSGTGFNSPLHF.

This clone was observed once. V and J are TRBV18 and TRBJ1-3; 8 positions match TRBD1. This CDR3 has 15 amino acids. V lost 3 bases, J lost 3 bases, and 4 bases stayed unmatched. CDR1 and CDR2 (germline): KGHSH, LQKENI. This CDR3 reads CASSPDRVFGNTIYF. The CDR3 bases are TGTGCCAGCTCACCGGACAGGGTCTTTGGAAACACCATATATTTT.

The CDR3 DNA follows: TGCGCCAGCAGCTTGGGTCCCAGCTCCTACAATGAGCAGTTCTTC. The encoded protein is CASSLGPSSYNEQFF. The chain recombines TRBV5-1 with TRBJ2-1, with no clear D. Germline CDR1 is SGHRS and CDR2 is YFSETQ. There are 15 residues in the CDR3. Trimming left V 0 bases short and J 0 bases short, with 7 bases between. Looking up the rest from reference TRBV5-1 and TRBJ2-1 gives the full variable domain: KAGVTQTPRYLIKTRGQQVTLSCSPISGHRSVSWYQQTPGQGLQFLFEYFSETQRNKGNFPGRFSGRQFSNSRSEMNVSTLELGDSALYLCASSLGPSSYNEQFFGPGTRLTVL.

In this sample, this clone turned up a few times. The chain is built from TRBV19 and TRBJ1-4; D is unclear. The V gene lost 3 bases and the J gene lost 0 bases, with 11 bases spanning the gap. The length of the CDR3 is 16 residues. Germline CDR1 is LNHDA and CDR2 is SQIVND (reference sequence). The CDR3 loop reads CASSIRRTATNEKLFF. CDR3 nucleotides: TGTGCCAGTAGTATTCGAAGGACTGCAACTAATGAAAAACTGTTTTTT.

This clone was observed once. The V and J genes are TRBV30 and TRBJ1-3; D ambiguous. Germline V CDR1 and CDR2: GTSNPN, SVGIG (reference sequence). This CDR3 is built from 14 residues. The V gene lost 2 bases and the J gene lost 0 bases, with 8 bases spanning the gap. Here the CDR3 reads CAWSNTGSGNTIYF. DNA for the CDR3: TGTGCCTGGAGTAATACGGGCTCTGGAAACACCATATATTTT.

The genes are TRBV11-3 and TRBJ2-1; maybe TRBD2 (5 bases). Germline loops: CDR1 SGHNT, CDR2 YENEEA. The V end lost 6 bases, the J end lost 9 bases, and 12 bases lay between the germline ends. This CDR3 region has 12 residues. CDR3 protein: CASSRTRGEQFF. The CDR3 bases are TGTGCCAGCAGTCGGACCCGGGGTGAGCAGTTCTTC. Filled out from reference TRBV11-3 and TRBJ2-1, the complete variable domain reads EAGVVQSPRYKIIEKKQPVAFWCNPISGHNTLYWYLQNLGQGPELLIRYENEEAVDDSQLPKDRFSAERLKGVDSTLKIQPAELGDSAVYLCASSRTRGEQFFGPGTRLTVL.

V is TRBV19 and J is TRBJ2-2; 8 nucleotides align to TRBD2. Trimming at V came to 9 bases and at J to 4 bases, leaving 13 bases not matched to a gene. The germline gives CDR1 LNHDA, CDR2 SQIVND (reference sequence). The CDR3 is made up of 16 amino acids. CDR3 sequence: CASISPGTRSTGELFF. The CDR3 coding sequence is TGTGCCAGCATCTCCCCCGGGACTAGGAGCACCGGGGAGCTGTTTTTT. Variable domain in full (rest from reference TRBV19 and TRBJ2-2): DGGITQSPKYLFRKEGQNVTLSCEQNLNHDAMYWYRQDPGQGLRLIYYSQIVNDFQKGDIAEGYSVSREKKESFPLTVTSAQKNPTAFYLCASISPGTRSTGELFFGEGSRLTVL.